These T cell receptor beta chains were read from a single sample in a study of blood T cell repertoires in COVID-19. Measured with immunoSEQ multiplex PCR; TCRdb has only the in-frame clones, and not every one. The profile shows tens of thousands of clones, 85% to 95% of them singletons. The sequencing sample was made of peripheral blood. Receptor source: a human donor in a cohort sampled during active COVID-19. The CDR3 runs from the conserved cysteine through the conserved F or W. D genes are given only for firm matches. Clone size, where shown, is once, few, many, or a class for clones that have expanded.

d_call j_call clone_size cdr3_length v_call cdr3_nt cdr3_aa
. TRBJ1-2 . 12 TRBV30 TGTGCCTGGAGAAGCGGAAACTATGGCTACACCTTC CAWRSGNYGYTF
TRBD1 TRBJ1-5 once 15 TRBV19 TGTGCCAGTAGTACAACAGGGGAAAGCAATCAGCCCCAGCATTTT CASSTTGESNQPQHF
. TRBJ2-6 once 16 TRBV18 TGTGCCAGCTCACCATATCGGGACTCTGGGGCCAACGTCCTGACTTTC CASSPYRDSGANVLTF
. TRBJ2-2 . 16 TRBV2 TGTGCCACGGGGACACGGAGAGAGACGAACACCGGGGAGCTGTTTTTT CATGTRRETNTGELFF
TRBD1 TRBJ2-2 . 13 TRBV6-6 TGTGCCTCCGGGACAGGGAACACCGGGGAGCTGTTTTTT CASGTGNTGELFF
. TRBJ1-3 . 12 TRBV6-5 TGTGCCAGCAGCCCGAGAAGGGGCACCATATATTTT CASSPRRGTIYF
. TRBJ2-2 . 14 TRBV4-1 TGCGCCAGCAGCCGAGACACGAACACCGGGGAGCTGTTTTTT CASSRDTNTGELFF
. TRBJ2-1 . 16 TRBV10-2 TGCGCCAGCAGTGAGGAAGGGCTAGCGTTTTACAATGAGCAGTTCTTC CASSEEGLAFYNEQFF
. TRBJ2-3 . 15 TRBV19 TGTGCCAGTAATCCTTCACTAGCAAGGACTTCTACGCAGTATTTT CASNPSLARTSTQYF
. TRBJ1-1 . 12 TRBV5-4 TGTGCCAGCAGCTTCGAGTCCCCTGAAGCTTTCTTT CASSFESPEAFF
. TRBJ1-2 once 15 TRBV15 TGTGCCACCCAACCGGGGGGAGAGACTAACTATGGCTACACCTTC CATQPGGETNYGYTF
. TRBJ1-2 . 13 TRBV7-2 TGTGCCAGCAGCTTGGGGAGGGAGGACGGCTACACCTTC CASSLGREDGYTF
. TRBJ1-2 . 13 TRBV29-1 TGCAGCGTTGAAGACTCAGGGTCGAGCGGCTACACCTTC CSVEDSGSSGYTF
TRBD1 TRBJ1-6 . 15 TRBV5-1 TGCGCCAGCAGCCAGAGGGACAGTTTCAATTCACCCCTCCACTTT CASSQRDSFNSPLHF
. TRBJ1-5 . 14 TRBV24-1 TGTGCCACCAGCCCAACAGGATTTAATCAGCCCCAGCATTTT CATSPTGFNQPQHF
. TRBJ1-3 . 16 TRBV7-9 TGTGCCAGCAGCTTAGACAGGTCCTTTATTGGAAACACCATATATTTT CASSLDRSFIGNTIYF
TRBD1 TRBJ2-5 . 10 TRBV29-1 TGCAGCGCAGGGGGAGAGACCCAGTACTTC CSAGGETQYF
. TRBJ1-1 . 15 TRBV11-1 TGTGCCAGCAGTCAGGTCCACGATATTAACACTGAAGCTTTCTTT CASSQVHDINTEAFF
. TRBJ1-2 . 14 TRBV5-5 TGTGCCAGCAGCTTGGAAGTGGGGCCGGTTGGCTACACCTTC CASSLEVGPVGYTF
. TRBJ1-1 . 17 TRBV9 TGTGCCAGCAGCGTAGACCTAGCGGGGCCCGCAAGCACTGAAGCTTTCTTT CASSVDLAGPASTEAFF
. TRBJ2-2 . 13 TRBV19 TGTGCCAGTATGGGGCCGAACACCGGGGAGCTGTTTTTT CASMGPNTGELFF
TRBD1 TRBJ1-5 . 14 TRBV6-5 TGTGCCAGCAGCCTCCGGGACAGGGATCAGCCCCAGCATTTT CASSLRDRDQPQHF